The 26 T cell receptor beta chains below come from one sample, sequenced in a study of T cell repertoires in cytomegalovirus infection. No antigen has been assigned to these receptors. TCRdb reprocessed the reads via MiXCR and lists one record per CDR3 protein. The sample shows some 920,000 distinct CDR3 sequences, roughly 30% of them seen only once. Sequencing used cultured CD8+ T cells from PBMCs, obtained from culture after CMV antigen stimulation. These TCRs come from a human donor in good health (CMV status not recorded). Some clones in this sample may be carry-over from other donors' samples.

There are a few counts of this clonotype. The chain carries TRBV19 and TRBJ2-4; D might be TRBD2 (6 bases). The V end lost 5 bases, the J end lost 7 bases, and 24 bases lay between the germline ends. Germline V CDR1 and CDR2: LNHDA, SQIVND (reference sequence). This CDR3 region has 17 residues. The CDR3 loop reads CASSRSGTLYEGNIQYF. The CDR3 nucleotides read TGTGCCAGTAGTCGTTCCGGGACTCTATACGAGGGGAACATTCAGTACTTC.

The J gene is TRBJ2-1, the V gene TRBV6-1; D unclear. Deletions cut 8 bases from V and 1 base from J, with 9 bases between. This CDR3 comprises 13 residues. Germline V lookup: CDR1 MNHNS, CDR2 SASEGT. CDR3 DNA: TGTGCCAGCTCTCGTAGGTCCTACAATGAGCAGTTCTTC. This sequence encodes CASSRRSYNEQFF.

This clonotype was observed a single time. A single base separates this from a much larger clone, so it may be a read error. The genes are TRBV7-6 and TRBJ2-1; either TRBD1 or TRBD2 may fit D (5 bases each). CDR3 length equals 15 residues. Germline CDR1 and CDR2: SGHVS and FNYEAQ. The germline V and J ends were trimmed by 3 bases and 6 bases, with 15 bases remaining between them. In DNA, the CDR3 is TGTGCCAGCAGCTTTTTGGCAGGGACGGGCAATGAGCAGTTCTTC. This gives the protein CASSFLAGTGNEQFF.

The chain couples TRBV7-9 to TRBJ2-1; D unresolved. CDR1 and CDR2 from the germline V gene are SEHNR and FQNEAQ (reference sequence). Trimming removed 0 bases at V and 7 bases at J, with 4 bases between. The CDR3 totals 12 residues. The CDR3 loop reads CASSLAENEQFF. CDR3 in DNA: TGTGCCAGCAGCTTAGCGGAAAATGAGCAGTTCTTC.

A remark on this clonotype: Given a much more abundant clone one base away, this may be a read error. This chain joins TRBV7-9 and TRBJ1-1; D is undetermined. The CDR3 length is 12 residues. CDR1 is SEHNR, CDR2 FQNEAQ, per germline (reference sequence). The CDR3 DNA follows: TGTGCCAGCCGCTTAGGTGTCTACGAAGCTTTCTTT. This codes for CASRLGVYEAFF.

The chain has TRBV20-1 and TRBJ1-2; D is uncertain. The CDR3 is 8 amino acids. The germline V gene has CDR1 DFQATT and CDR2 SNEGSKA (reference sequence). Trimming removed 8 bases at V and 7 bases at J, with 5 bases between. CDR3 in DNA: TGCAGTAGCAGTGGCTACACCTTC. Translation: CSSSGYTF.

This clonotype was recorded a few times. The rearrangement uses TRBV28 and TRBJ1-1; 9 bases fit TRBD1. Germline V lookup: CDR1 MDHEN, CDR2 SYDVKM. CDR3 length equals 16 residues. The ends lost 8 bases at V and 5 bases at J; junction bases unmatched: 15. The CDR3 coding sequence is TGTGCCAGCCGCCTTATCGGGGACAGGGTTTGGACTGAAGCTTTCTTT. It encodes CASRLIGDRVWTEAFF.

The chain combines TRBV29-1 with TRBJ2-1; no clear D gene. The CDR3 sequence is 14 residues long. Trimming stripped 6 bases from V and 4 bases from J, with 16 bases between. CDR1 SQVTM and CDR2 ANQGSEA come from the germline V gene. As DNA, the CDR3 is TGCAGCGTGCGACGGATGAACCGATACAATGAGCAGTTCTTC. Protein: CSVRRMNRYNEQFF.

The chain recombines TRBV20-1 with TRBJ2-1; 8 positions agree with TRBD1. Germline CDR1 DFQATT, CDR2 SNEGSKA (reference sequence). The trim removed 5 bases at V and 5 bases at J, leaving 8 bases unmatched. This CDR3 contains 14 residues. CDR3 sequence reads: CSAEGQVFNNEQFF. CDR3 coding DNA: TGCAGTGCTGAGGGACAGGTCTTCAACAATGAGCAGTTCTTC.

Points on this clonotype: Because the CDR3 is missing its conserved closing phenylalanine or tryptophan, this is likely a read error. This chain joins TRBV5-1 and TRBJ2-1; D gene unclear. This CDR3 is 15 amino acids long. CDR1 is SGHRS and CDR2 is YFSETQ in the germline V gene. V lost 2 bases, J lost 12 bases, and 21 bases lay in between. The CDR3 DNA reads as TGCGCCAGCAGCTTAAGTCTGGGGAACCGACGATGGCAGTTCTCC. This codes for CASSLSLGNRRWQFS.

V usage is TRBV4-1 and J usage is TRBJ2-2; TRBD1 matches at 9 bases. This CDR3 is built from 17 residues. Trimming at V came to 0 bases and at J to 6 bases, leaving 8 bases not matched to a gene. Germline V lookup: CDR1 MGHRA, CDR2 YSYEKL. CDR3 in DNA: TGCGCCAGCAGCCAAGATTTCCGGACAGGGGTCCCCGGGGAGCTGTTTTTT. Its translation: CASSQDFRTGVPGELFF.

V is TRBV5-1 and J is TRBJ1-1; D gene ambiguous. V was clipped by 0 bases and J by 8 bases, with 8 bases between them. This CDR3 has 12 residues. The germline V gene encodes CDR1 SGHRS and CDR2 YFSETQ. The CDR3 loop is CASSLESGEAFF. DNA for the CDR3: TGCGCCAGCAGCTTGGAAAGTGGGGAAGCTTTCTTT.

This clonotype counts as medium-sized. This sequence joins TRBV7-8 and TRBJ2-2; perhaps TRBD1 as D (6 bases). CDR1 and CDR2 (germline): SGHVS, FQNEAQ. The ends were cut back, 5 bases at V and 1 base at J, with 20 bases in the middle. The CDR3 loop spans 18 amino acids. The CDR3 loop reads CASSPKRYRDKNTGELFF. The CDR3 region has the DNA TGTGCCAGCAGCCCTAAACGTTACAGGGACAAGAACACCGGGGAGCTGTTTTTT.

A remark on this clonotype: One base away lies a much larger clone, so this may be a sequencing read error. This sequence joins TRBV6-5 and TRBJ1-1, with 7 bases matching TRBD1. The CDR3 is 15 amino acids. Germline values: CDR1 MNHEY, CDR2 SVGAGI. With V trimmed by 0 bases and J by 1 base, 2 bases remained unmatched. CDR3 sequence (DNA): TGTGCCAGCAGTTACTCGGGACAGACGAACACTGAAGCTTTCTTT. Protein sequence: CASSYSGQTNTEAFF.

J is TRBJ1-4 and V is TRBV15; D possibly corresponds to TRBD1 (6 bases). Between the trimmed V and J ends, which lost 0 bases and 6 bases, there was a span of 11 bases. Per the germline V gene, CDR1 is LNHNV and CDR2 is YYDKDF (reference sequence). CDR3 size: 15 residues. DNA for the CDR3: TGTGCCACCAGCAGAGATTGGGGGGCGGATGAAAAACTGTTTTTT. Translation gives CATSRDWGADEKLFF. The whole variable domain, remainder taken from reference TRBV15 and TRBJ1-4, is DAMVIQNPRYQVTQFGKPVTLSCSQTLNHNVMYWYQQKSSQAPKLLFHYYDKDFNNEADTPDNFQSRRPNTSFCFLDIRSPGLGDTAMYLCATSRDWGADEKLFFGSGTQLSVL.

This rearrangement joins TRBV12-3 or TRBV12-4 to TRBJ1-1; a weak D match, TRBD1 (5 bases). Trimming removed 0 bases at V and 3 bases at J, with 14 bases between. CDR3 length equals 16 residues. The CDR3 sequence is CASSLAGVPRDTEAFF. DNA for the CDR3: TGTGCCAGCAGTTTAGCGGGGGTACCCCGGGACACTGAAGCTTTCTTT.

The rearrangement uses TRBV5-5 and TRBJ2-5, with 8 bases lining up with TRBD1. Germline assignment: CDR1 SGHKS and CDR2 YYEKEE (reference sequence). The CDR3 runs to 16 residues. Unmatched junction bases numbered 9, after V lost 0 bases and J lost 5 bases. Here the CDR3 DNA reads TGTGCCAGCAGCTTGGGAGGGCAGGGGGCATGGGAGACCCAGTACTTC. Translation: CASSLGGQGAWETQYF.

On this clonotype: This may be a read error: a much more frequent sequence differs by one nucleotide. The V call is TRBV7-8, the J call TRBJ2-3, with TRBD1 as a possible D gene (6 bases). The CDR3 has 18 amino acids. Per the germline V gene, CDR1 is SGHVS and CDR2 is FQNEAQ. In nucleotides, the CDR3 is TGTGTCAGCAGCTTAGTTTCCGGGACACCTCCTCCCACAGATACGCAGTATTTT. Translating it yields CVSSLVSGTPPPTDTQYF.

The V gene is TRBV2, the J gene TRBJ1-1; D is uncertain. V was cut by 10 bases and J by 1 base, with 10 bases left in between. The germline V gene has CDR1 SNHLY and CDR2 FYNNEI. The CDR3 consists of 12 residues. CDR3 bases: TGTGCCATCGATCTAAGGAACACTGAAGCTTTCTTT. Amino acid sequence: CAIDLRNTEAFF.

This clonotype showed up just a few times. The chain combines TRBV14 with TRBJ2-3, with D unclear. The CDR3 totals 15 residues. Looked up from germline, CDR1 is SGHDN and CDR2 is FVKESK. The V end was cut by 1 base, the J end by 9 bases, with 17 bases between. The CDR3 sequence is CASSQGVLSGDTQYF. CDR3 bases: TGTGCCAGCAGCCAAGGGGTATTAAGTGGTGACACGCAGTATTTT. The entire variable domain, with the rest obtained from reference TRBV14 and TRBJ2-3, is as follows: EAGVTQFPSHSVIEKGQTVTLRCDPISGHDNLYWYRRVMGKEIKFLLHFVKESKQDESGMPNNRFLAERTGGTYSTLKVQPAELEDSGVYFCASSQGVLSGDTQYFGPGTRLTVL.

This clonotype occurred many times. The CDR3 sequence is CASRADRGSGTEAFF. In DNA form, the CDR3 reads TGTGCCAGCAGGGCAGACAGAGGTTCGGGGACTGAAGCTTTCTTT. The V gene is TRBV7-9, the J gene TRBJ1-1; the D gene is possibly TRBD1 (5 bases). CDR3 length: 15 residues. Trimming took 6 bases from V and 5 from J, leaving 19 bases between them. Germline loops: CDR1 SEHNR, CDR2 FQNEAQ (reference sequence).

This clonotype was picked up a small number of times. The chain carries TRBV4-1 and TRBJ2-3; perhaps TRBD2 as D (6 bases). The V gene lost 7 bases and the J gene lost 2 bases, with 10 bases spanning the gap. The CDR3 spans 13 residues. CDR1 and CDR2 (germline): MGHRA, YSYEKL. The DNA of the CDR3 is TGCGCCAGCATGGGACTGCTCACAGATACGCAGTATTTT. Protein sequence: CASMGLLTDTQYF.

This sequence joins TRBV10-3 and TRBJ2-1; TRBD2 aligns across 8 bases. CDR3 length: 18 amino acids. The trim removed 0 bases at V and 4 bases at J, leaving 11 bases unmatched. Germline V lookup: CDR1 ENHRY, CDR2 SYGVKD. CDR3 loop: CAISESRVLAVLYNEQFF. CDR3 coding DNA: TGTGCCATCAGTGAGTCACGAGTACTAGCGGTTTTATACAATGAGCAGTTCTTC.

This clonotype was counted only a few times. The V call is TRBV6-2 or TRBV6-3, the J call TRBJ1-5, with 9 bases matching TRBD1. J gave up 9 bases and V 5 bases, and 8 bases lay outside the gene matches. This CDR3 region has 14 residues. CDR1 MNHEY and CDR2 SVGEGT come from the germline V gene. DNA of the CDR3: TGTGCCAGCAGTACCCTGGGACAGGGTGCGCCCCAGCATTTT. Its translation is CASSTLGQGAPQHF.

This chain links TRBV6-2 or TRBV6-3 with TRBJ2-7, with a tentative D call TRBD1 (6 bases). V was trimmed by 5 bases and J by 0 bases, leaving 14 bases between them. The length of the CDR3 is 15 residues. Looked up from germline, CDR1 is MNHEY and CDR2 is SVGEGT. The CDR3 DNA is TGTGCCAGCAGTCCTGACAGGCAATTCTCCTACGAGCAGTACGTC. Translation gives CASSPDRQFSYEQYV.

This clonotype turned up a few times. A much more abundant neighbour one base away suggests this may be a read error. This chain uses TRBV7-6 with TRBJ2-1; D call uncertain. Per germline, CDR1 SGHVS and CDR2 FNYEAQ. The CDR3 extends over 10 amino acids. V was clipped by 8 bases and J by 5 bases, with 4 bases between them. CDR3 sequence: CASWDNEQFF. The DNA for the CDR3 is TGTGCCAGCTGGGACAATGAGCAGTTCTTC.